This TCR beta chain is from a study of shared clonotypes between healthy human individuals. Study-wide findings and caveats: Non-shared clonotypes had lower generation probabilities than those shared by all four donors.

A remark on this clone: The antigen remains unidentified. This same CDR3 is encoded by further DNA sequences in the sample.

The repertoire was sequenced with immunoSEQ multiplex PCR; TCRdb's copy has only in-frame clones and lacks some. Of more than 2 million clones listed, approximately 96% are singletons. The CDR3 sequence is 16 residues long. Germline V gene sequence: CDR1 KGHSH, CDR2 LQKENI. V was clipped by 0 bases and J by 6 bases; unmatched bases: 2. The sample taken for sequencing was naive CD4+ T cells sorted from blood. Documented subset: CD45RA+ positively selected. The V gene is TRBV18, the J gene TRBJ2-2; TRBD2 matches 12 bases. The sequence was collected from a man younger than 35 in good health. The CDR3 DNA reads TGTGCCAGCTCACCACCGCTAGCGGGAGGGGCCGGGGAGCTGTTTTTT. Translation: CASSPPLAGGAGELFF.